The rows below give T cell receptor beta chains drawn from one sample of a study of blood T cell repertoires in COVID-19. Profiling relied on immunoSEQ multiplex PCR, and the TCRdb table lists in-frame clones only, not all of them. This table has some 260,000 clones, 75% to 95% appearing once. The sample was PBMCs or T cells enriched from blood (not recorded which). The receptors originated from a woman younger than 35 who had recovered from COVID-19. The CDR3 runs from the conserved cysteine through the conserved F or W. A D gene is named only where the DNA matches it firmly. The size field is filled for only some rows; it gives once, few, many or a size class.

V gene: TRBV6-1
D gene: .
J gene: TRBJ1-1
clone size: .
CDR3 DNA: TGTGCCAGCAGTGAAGGGGGCAGGTACACTGAAGCTTTCTTT
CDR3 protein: CASSEGGRYTEAFF

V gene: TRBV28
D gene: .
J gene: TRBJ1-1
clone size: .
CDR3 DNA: TGTGCCAGCAGTTTAATAAGGTTGGACAGAGTACGAGAAGCTTTCTTT
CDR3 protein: CASSLIRLDRVREAFF

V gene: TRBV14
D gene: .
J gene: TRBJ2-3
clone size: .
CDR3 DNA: TGTGCCAGCAGCCAAGACGAAAATTTGGGCGATACGCAGTATTTT
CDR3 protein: CASSQDENLGDTQYF

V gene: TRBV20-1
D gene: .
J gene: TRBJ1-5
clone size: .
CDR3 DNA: TGCAGTGCTAGTAAGGGGCCACAGGGCTGGCAGCCCCAGCATTTT
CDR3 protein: CSASKGPQGWQPQHF

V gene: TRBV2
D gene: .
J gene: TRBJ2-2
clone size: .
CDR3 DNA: TGTGCCAGCAGTGAAGCCGACAGAAGGGCCGGGGAGCTGTTTTTT
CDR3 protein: CASSEADRRAGELFF

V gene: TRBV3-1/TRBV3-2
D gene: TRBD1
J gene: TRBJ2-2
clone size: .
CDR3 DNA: TGTGCCAGCAGCCAACTACAGGGGACCGGGGAGCTGTTTTTT
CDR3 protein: CASSQLQGTGELFF

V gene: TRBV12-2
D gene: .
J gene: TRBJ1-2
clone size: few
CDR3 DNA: TGTGCAAGTCGCTTATCGGGGCAAGGAGGGCTCTGCGGTAGTGGCTACACCTTC
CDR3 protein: CASRLSGQGGLCGSGYTF

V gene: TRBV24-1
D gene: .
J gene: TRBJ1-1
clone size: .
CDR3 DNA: TGTGCCACCAAAGGGGAAATGAACACTGAAGCTTTCTTT
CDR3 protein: CATKGEMNTEAFF

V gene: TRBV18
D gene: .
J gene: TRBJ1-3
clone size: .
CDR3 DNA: TGTGCCAGCTCGGCCGGGACTCTCCCTGGAAACACCATATATTTT
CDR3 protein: CASSAGTLPGNTIYF

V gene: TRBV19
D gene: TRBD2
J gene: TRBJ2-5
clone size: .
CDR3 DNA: TGTGCCAGTAAGCCTGTAGCGGGGGGGCAAGAGACCCAGTACTTC
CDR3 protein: CASKPVAGGQETQYF

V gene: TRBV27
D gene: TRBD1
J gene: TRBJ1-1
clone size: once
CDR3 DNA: TGTGCCAGCAGTTCTACGACGACAGGGGGGGCAGTCACTGAAGCTTTCTTT
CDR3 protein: CASSSTTTGGAVTEAFF

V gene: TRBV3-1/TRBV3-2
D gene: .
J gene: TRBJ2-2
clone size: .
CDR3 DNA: TGTGCCAGCGGGTCCGCGGTCGGGGAGCTGTTTTTT
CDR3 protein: CASGSAVGELFF

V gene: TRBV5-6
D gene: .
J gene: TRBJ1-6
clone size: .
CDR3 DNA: TGTGCCAGCAGCGGGGAACCAGGGCGCTCCTATAATTCACCCCTCCACTTT
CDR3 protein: CASSGEPGRSYNSPLHF

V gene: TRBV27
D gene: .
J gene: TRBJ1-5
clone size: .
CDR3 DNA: TGTGCCAGCAGTTTATCCTGGGGGCACAATCAGCCCCAGCATTTT
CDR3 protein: CASSLSWGHNQPQHF

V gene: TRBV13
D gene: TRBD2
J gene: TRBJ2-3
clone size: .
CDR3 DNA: TGTGCCAGCAGCCGGGCCGGGACTAGCTCAGATACGCAGTATTTT
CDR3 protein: CASSRAGTSSDTQYF

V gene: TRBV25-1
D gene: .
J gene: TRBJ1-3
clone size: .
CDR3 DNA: TGTGCCAGCAGTGAAACCGGGTCATACGGCACCATATATTTT
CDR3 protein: CASSETGSYGTIYF

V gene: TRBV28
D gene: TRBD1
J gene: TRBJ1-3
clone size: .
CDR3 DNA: TGTGCCAGCAGTTCGACAGGGTCCGGAAACACCATATATTTT
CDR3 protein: CASSSTGSGNTIYF

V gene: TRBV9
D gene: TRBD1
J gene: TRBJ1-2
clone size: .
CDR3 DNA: TGTGCCAGCACCACAGGGGAGTATGGCTACACCTTC
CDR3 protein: CASTTGEYGYTF

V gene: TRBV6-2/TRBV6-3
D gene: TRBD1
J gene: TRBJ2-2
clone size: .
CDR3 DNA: TGTGCCAGCAGTATGGCCGGGACAGGGAACACCGGGGAGCTGTTTTTT
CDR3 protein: CASSMAGTGNTGELFF

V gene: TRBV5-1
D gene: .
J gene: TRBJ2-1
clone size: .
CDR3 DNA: TGCGCCAGCCGTAGGGACGGGGGCTCCTACAATGAGCAGTTCTTC
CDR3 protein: CASRRDGGSYNEQFF